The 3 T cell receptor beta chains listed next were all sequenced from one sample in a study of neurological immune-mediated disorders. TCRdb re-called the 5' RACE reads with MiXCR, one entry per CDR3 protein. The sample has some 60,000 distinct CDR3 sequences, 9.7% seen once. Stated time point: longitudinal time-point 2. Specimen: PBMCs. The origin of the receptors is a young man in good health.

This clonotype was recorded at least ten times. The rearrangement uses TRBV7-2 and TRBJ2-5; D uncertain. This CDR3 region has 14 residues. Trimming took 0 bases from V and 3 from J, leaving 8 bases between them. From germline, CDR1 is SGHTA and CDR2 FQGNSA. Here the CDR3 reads CASSLASFEETQYF. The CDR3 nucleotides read TGTGCCAGCAGCTTAGCTAGCTTCGAAGAGACCCAGTACTTC.

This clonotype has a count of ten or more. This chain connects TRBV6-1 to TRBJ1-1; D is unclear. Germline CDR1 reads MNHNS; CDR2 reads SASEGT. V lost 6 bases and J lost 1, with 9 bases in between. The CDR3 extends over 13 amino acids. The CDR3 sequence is CASRDRQNTEAFF. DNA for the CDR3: TGTGCCAGCAGGGACCGACAGAACACTGAAGCTTTCTTT.

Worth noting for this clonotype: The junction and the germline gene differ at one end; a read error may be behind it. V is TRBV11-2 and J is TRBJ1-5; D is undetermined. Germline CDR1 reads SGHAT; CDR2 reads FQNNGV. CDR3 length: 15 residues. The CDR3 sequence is CASSSDDYSNKPQHF. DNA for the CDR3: TGTGCAAGCAGCTCGGACGATTATAGCAATAAGCCCCAGCATTTT. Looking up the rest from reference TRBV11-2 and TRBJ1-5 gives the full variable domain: EAGVAQSPRYKIIEKRQSVAFWCNPISGHATLYWYQQILGQGPKLLIQFQNNGVVDDSQLPKDRFSAERLKGVDSTLKIQPAKLEDSAVYLCASSSDDYSNKPQHFGDGTRLSIL.